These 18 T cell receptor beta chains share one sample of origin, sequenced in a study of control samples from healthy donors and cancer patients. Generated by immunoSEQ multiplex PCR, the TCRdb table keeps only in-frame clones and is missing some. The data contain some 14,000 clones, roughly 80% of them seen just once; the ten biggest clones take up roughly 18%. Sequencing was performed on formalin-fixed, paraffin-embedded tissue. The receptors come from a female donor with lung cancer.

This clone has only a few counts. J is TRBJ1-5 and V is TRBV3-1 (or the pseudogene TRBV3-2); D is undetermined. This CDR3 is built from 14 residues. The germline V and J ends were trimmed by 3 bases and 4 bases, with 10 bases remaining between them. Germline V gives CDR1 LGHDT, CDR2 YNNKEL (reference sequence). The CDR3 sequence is CASSHGRQNQPQHF. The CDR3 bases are TGTGCCAGCAGCCATGGTCGCCAGAATCAGCCCCAGCATTTT.

The CDR3 protein is CASSEQGNYGYTF. CDR3 nucleotides: TGTGCCAGCAGTGAACAGGGGAACTATGGCTACACCTTC. The V gene is TRBV2, the J gene TRBJ1-2; maybe TRBD1 (6 bases). The CDR3 is 13 amino acids. Germline values: CDR1 SNHLY, CDR2 FYNNEI. Trimming pared 2 bases from V and 2 bases from J, leaving 6 bases between.

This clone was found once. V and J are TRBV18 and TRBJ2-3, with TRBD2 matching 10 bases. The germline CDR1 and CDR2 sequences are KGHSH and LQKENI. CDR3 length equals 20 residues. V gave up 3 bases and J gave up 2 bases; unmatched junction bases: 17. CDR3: CASSPGPVGTAGGNTDTQYF. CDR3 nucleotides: TGTGCCAGCTCACCGGGTCCCGTCGGGACAGCGGGGGGGAACACAGATACGCAGTATTTT.

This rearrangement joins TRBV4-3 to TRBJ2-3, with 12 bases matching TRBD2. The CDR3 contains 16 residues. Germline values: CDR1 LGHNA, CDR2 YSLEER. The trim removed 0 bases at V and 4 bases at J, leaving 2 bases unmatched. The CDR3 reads CASSQDLAGGPDTQYF. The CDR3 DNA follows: TGCGCCAGCAGCCAAGATCTAGCGGGAGGGCCAGATACGCAGTATTTT.

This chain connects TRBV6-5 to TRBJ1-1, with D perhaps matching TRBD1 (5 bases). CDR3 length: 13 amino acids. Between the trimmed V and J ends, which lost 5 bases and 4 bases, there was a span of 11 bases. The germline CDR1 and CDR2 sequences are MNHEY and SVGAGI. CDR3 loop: CASSKSGLTEAFF. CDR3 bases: TGTGCCAGCAGTAAATCAGGGCTCACTGAAGCTTTCTTT.

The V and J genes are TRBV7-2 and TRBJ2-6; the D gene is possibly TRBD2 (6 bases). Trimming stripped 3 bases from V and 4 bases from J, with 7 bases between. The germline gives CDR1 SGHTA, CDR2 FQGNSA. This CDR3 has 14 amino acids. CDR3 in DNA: TGTGCCAGCAGCTTCGCGGGGGGGGCCAACGTCCTGACTTTC. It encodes CASSFAGGANVLTF.

CDR3: CSVSDTTYGYTF. Written as DNA, the CDR3 is TGCAGCGTTTCAGACACCACCTATGGCTACACCTTC. The chain couples TRBV29-1 to TRBJ1-2; D is uncertain. CDR3 size: 12 residues. Germline V gene sequence: CDR1 SQVTM, CDR2 ANQGSEA. Trimming stripped 5 bases from V and 4 bases from J, with 11 bases between.

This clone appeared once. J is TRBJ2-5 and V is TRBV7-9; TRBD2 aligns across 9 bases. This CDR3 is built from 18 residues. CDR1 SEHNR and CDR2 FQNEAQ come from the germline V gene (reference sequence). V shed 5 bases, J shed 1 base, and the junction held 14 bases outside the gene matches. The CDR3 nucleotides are TGTGCCAGCAGCCAAGGCCTCGTATCTAGCGGGGTCCAAGAGACCCAGTACTTC. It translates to CASSQGLVSSGVQETQYF.

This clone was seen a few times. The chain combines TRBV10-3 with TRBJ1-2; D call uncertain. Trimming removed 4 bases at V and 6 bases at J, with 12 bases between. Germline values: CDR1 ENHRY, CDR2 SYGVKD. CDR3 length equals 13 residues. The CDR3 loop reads CAISAGLGDGYTF. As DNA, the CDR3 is TGTGCCATCAGTGCTGGGTTAGGCGATGGCTACACCTTC.

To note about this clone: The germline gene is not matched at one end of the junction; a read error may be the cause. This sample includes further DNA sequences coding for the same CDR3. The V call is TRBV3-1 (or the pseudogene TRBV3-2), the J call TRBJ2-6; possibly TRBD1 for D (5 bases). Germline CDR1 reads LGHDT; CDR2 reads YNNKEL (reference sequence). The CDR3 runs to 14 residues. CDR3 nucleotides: TGTGCCAGCAGTCCCCCGTCTGGGGCTAACGTCCTGACTTTC. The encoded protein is CASSPPSGANVLTF.

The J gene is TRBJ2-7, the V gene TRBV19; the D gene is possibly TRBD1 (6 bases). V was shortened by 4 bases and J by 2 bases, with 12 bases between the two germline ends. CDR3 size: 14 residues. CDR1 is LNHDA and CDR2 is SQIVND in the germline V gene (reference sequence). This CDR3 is CASSNNRAPYEQYF. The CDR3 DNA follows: TGTGCCAGTAGTAATAACAGGGCACCCTACGAGCAGTACTTC.

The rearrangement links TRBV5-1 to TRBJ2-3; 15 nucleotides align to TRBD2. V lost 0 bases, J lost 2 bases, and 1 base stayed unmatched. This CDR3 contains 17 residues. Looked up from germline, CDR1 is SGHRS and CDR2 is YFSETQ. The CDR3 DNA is TGCGCCAGCAGCTTGGGGACTAGCGGGGGGGTCACAGATACGCAGTATTTT. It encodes CASSLGTSGGVTDTQYF. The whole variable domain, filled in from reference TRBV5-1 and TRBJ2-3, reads KAGVTQTPRYLIKTRGQQVTLSCSPISGHRSVSWYQQTPGQGLQFLFEYFSETQRNKGNFPGRFSGRQFSNSRSEMNVSTLELGDSALYLCASSLGTSGGVTDTQYFGPGTRLTVL.

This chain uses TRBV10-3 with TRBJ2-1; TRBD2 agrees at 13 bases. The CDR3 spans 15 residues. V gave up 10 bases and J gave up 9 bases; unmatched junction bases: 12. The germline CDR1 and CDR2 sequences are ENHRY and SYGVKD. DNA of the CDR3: TGTGCCACCGCGCTCGGACTAGCGGGAGTCGGTGAGCAGTTCTTC. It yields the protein CATALGLAGVGEQFF.

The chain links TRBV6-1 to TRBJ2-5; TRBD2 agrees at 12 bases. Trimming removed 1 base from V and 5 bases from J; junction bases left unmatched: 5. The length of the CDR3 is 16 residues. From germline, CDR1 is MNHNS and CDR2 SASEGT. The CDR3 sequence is CASSEGASGGAETQYF. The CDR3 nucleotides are TGTGCCAGCAGTGAAGGGGCTAGCGGGGGGGCGGAGACCCAGTACTTC.

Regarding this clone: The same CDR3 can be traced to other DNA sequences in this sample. CDR3 loop: CASSQDLAQGVDEQFF. CDR3 sequence (DNA): TGCGCCAGCAGCCAAGATCTTGCACAGGGAGTCGATGAGCAGTTCTTC. V gene TRBV4-1 combines with J gene TRBJ2-1; possible D gene TRBD1, 6 bases. There are 16 residues in the CDR3. Looked up from germline, CDR1 is MGHRA and CDR2 is YSYEKL. The V gene lost 0 bases and the J gene lost 8 bases, with 17 bases spanning the gap.

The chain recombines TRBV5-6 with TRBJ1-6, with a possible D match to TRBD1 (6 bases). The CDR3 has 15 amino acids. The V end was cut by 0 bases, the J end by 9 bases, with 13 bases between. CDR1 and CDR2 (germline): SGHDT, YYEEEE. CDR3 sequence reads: CASSLVRDTSSPLHF. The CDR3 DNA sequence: TGTGCCAGCAGCTTGGTTCGGGACACATCTTCACCCCTCCACTTT.

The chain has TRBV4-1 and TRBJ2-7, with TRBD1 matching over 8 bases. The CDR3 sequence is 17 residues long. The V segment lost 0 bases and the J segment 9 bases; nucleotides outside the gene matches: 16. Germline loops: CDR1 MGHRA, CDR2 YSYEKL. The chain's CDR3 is CASSQEPRTGPNDWQYF. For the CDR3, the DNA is TGCGCCAGCAGCCAAGAACCCCGGACAGGGCCCAACGATTGGCAGTACTTC.

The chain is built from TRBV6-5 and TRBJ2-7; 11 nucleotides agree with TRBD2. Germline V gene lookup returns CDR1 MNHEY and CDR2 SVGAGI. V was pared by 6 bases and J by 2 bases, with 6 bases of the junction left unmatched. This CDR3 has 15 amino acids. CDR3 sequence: CASSQTSGETYEQYF. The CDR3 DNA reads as TGTGCCAGCAGCCAGACTAGCGGGGAAACCTACGAGCAGTACTTC.